Shown below are 5 T cell receptor beta chains from a single sample sequenced in a study of blood T cell repertoires in COVID-19. Clones were sequenced by immunoSEQ multiplex PCR, and TCRdb holds only the in-frame ones, with some missing. The data hold about 110,000 clones, with 60% to 85% observed a single time. The specimen was peripheral blood. Receptors were obtained from an elderly man with COVID-19, enrolled during active disease.

V usage is TRBV11-2 and J usage is TRBJ2-7, with D unclear. The CDR3 has 11 amino acids. CDR1 and CDR2 (germline): SGHAT, FQNNGV. V was trimmed by 5 bases and J by 3 bases, leaving 5 bases between them. The CDR3: CASSRVYEQYF. The CDR3 DNA is TGTGCCAGCAGCCGGGTCTACGAGCAGTACTTC.

The J gene is TRBJ1-1, the V gene TRBV15, with TRBD1 as a possible D gene (5 bases). V lost 0 bases and J lost 3, with 11 bases in between. Per the germline V gene, CDR1 is LNHNV and CDR2 is YYDKDF (reference sequence). The CDR3 has 15 amino acids. CDR3 nucleotides: TGTGCCACCAGCAGAGATCAAGGGGCAGACACTGAAGCTTTCTTT. It codes for CATSRDQGADTEAFF.

The chain employs TRBV4-1 and TRBJ2-2, with 7 bases that match TRBD1. V dropped 3 bases and J dropped 1; count of bases not matched to a gene: 5. The CDR3 spans 16 residues. The V gene's germline CDR1 is MGHRA and CDR2 YSYEKL. CDR3 DNA: TGCGCCAGCAGCCAGTCACAGGGGCGGAACACCGGGGAGCTGTTTTTT. Translation gives CASSQSQGRNTGELFF.

This chain joins TRBV23-1 and TRBJ1-2; tentative D call: TRBD1 (5 bases). TRBV23-1 is flagged as an ORF with uncertain function. Trimming took 6 bases from V and 6 from J, leaving 23 bases between them. The CDR3 consists of 16 residues. The CDR3 nucleotides are TGCGCCAGCAGCCGAACAAGACAGACTCCTCTTGATGGCTACACCTTC. Translated: CASSRTRQTPLDGYTF.

The V call is TRBV28, the J call TRBJ2-1; TRBD1 aligns across 8 bases. Germline V CDR1 and CDR2: MDHEN, SYDVKM. Unmatched junction bases numbered 7, after V lost 5 bases and J lost 7 bases. This CDR3 has 14 amino acids. This chain's CDR3 is CASSPDREWNEQFF. The CDR3 DNA reads as TGTGCCAGCAGTCCGGACAGGGAGTGGAATGAGCAGTTCTTC.